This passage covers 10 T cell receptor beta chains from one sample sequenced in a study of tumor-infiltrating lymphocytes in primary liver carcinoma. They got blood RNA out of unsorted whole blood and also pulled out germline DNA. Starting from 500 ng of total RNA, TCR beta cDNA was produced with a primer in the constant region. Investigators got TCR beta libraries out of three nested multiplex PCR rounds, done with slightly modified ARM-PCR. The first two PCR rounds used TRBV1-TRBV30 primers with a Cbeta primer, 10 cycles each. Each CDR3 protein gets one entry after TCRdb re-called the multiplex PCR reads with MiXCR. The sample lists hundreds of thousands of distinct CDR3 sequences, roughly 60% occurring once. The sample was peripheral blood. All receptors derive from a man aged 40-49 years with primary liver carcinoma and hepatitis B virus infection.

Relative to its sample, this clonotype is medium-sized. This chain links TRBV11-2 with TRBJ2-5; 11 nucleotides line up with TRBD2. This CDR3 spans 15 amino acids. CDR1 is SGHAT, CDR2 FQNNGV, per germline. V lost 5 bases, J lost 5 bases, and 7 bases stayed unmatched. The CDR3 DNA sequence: TGTGCCAGCAGCGAGGGGCTAGCGGGAGGCGAGACCCAGTACTTC. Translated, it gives CASSEGLAGGETQYF.

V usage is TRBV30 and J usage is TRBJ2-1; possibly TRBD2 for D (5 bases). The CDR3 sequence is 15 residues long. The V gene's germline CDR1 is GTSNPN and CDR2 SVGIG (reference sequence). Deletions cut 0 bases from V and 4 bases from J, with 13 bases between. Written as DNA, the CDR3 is TGTGCCTGGAGTGTACTAGTGGGAAAGTACAATGAGCAGTTCTTC. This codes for CAWSVLVGKYNEQFF.

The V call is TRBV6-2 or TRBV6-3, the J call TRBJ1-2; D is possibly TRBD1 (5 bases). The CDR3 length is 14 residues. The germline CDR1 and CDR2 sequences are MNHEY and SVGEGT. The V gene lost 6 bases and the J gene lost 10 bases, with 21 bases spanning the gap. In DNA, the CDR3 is TGTGCCAGCAGACTCTCCGGGGGTCACTATAACTACACCTTC. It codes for CASRLSGGHYNYTF.

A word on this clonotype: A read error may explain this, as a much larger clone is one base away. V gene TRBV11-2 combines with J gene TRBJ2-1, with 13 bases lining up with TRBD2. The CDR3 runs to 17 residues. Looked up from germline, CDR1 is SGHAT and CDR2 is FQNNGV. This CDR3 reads CAGSLSLAGGLFDEQFF. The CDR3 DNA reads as TGTGCCGGCAGCCTATCACTAGCGGGAGGGTTATTCGATGAGCAGTTCTTC.

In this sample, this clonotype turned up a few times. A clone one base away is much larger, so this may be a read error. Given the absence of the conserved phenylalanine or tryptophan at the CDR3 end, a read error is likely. The CDR3 loop is CSVDQGLGGYTS. Here the CDR3 DNA reads TGCAGCGTTGACCAGGGTTTGGGGGGCTACACCTCC. V usage is TRBV29-1 and J usage is TRBJ1-2; possibly TRBD1 for D (5 bases). Germline V gene data show CDR1 as SQVTM and CDR2 as ANQGSEA. V lost 3 bases, J lost 8 bases, and 13 bases lay in between. This CDR3 has 12 residues.

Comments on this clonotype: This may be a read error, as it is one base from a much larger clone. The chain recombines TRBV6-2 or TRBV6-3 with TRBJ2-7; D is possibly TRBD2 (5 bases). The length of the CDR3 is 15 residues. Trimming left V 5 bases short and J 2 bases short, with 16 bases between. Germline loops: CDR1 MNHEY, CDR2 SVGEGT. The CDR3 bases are TGTGCCAGCAGTCGACCGGGATTTACAACCTACGAGCAGTACTTC. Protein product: CASSRPGFTTYEQYF.

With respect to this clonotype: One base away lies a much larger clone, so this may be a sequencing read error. This CDR3 reads CASIHRTSGSEQYF. CDR3 bases: TGTGCCAGCATCCACCGGACTAGCGGGAGCGAGCAGTACTTC. The chain carries TRBV14 and TRBJ2-7, with TRBD2 matching over 13 bases. Trimming at V came to 7 bases and at J to 6 bases, leaving 6 bases not matched to a gene. The CDR3 spans 14 residues. Germline V gives CDR1 SGHDN, CDR2 FVKESK.

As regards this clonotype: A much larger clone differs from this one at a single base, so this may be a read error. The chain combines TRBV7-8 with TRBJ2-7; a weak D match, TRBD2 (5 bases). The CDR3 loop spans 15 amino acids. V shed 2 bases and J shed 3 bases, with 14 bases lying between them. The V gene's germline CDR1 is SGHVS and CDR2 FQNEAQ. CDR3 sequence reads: CASSLTAAANYEQYF. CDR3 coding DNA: TGTGCCAGCAGCTTAACAGCGGCAGCGAACTACGAGCAGTACTTC.

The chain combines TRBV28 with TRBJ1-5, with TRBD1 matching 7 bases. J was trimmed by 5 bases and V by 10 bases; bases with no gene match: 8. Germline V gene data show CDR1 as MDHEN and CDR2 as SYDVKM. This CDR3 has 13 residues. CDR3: CATVGDSYQPQHF. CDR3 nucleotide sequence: TGTGCCACAGTGGGGGACAGTTATCAGCCCCAGCATTTT.

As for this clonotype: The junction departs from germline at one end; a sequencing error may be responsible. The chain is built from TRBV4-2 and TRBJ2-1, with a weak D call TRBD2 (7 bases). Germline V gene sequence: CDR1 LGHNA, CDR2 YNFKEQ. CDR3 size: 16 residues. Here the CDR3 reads CASSRAGGQGNNEHFF. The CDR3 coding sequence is TGTGCCAGCAGTCGCGCCGGGGGGCAGGGGAACAATGAGCACTTCTTC.